This record covers a single TCR beta chain. This record comes from a study of blood T cell repertoires in COVID-19. For the study at large: Nucleic acid was either cDNA or gDNA, and it came from T cells, B-cell-depleted T cells, or PBMCs.

This CDR3 spans 17 amino acids. Trimming shortened V by 3 bases and J by 2 bases, and 17 bases separated the two germline ends. CDR1 is KGHSH and CDR2 is LQKENI in the germline V gene. Original handling: Using reference gene primer amplification, nucleated cell counts were estimated. Generated by immunoSEQ multiplex PCR, the TCRdb table keeps only in-frame clones and is missing some. V and J calls and clone size are copied from that table; D and trimming were computed from the DNA. Among more than 95,000 clones listed, roughly 80% were seen once. The V call is TRBV18, the J call TRBJ2-1, with D tentatively TRBD2 (6 bases). Sequencing was done on a sample of peripheral blood. The sequence derives from a man in his fifties or sixties with acute or convalescent COVID-19. The CDR3 sequence is CASSPPSDGHPYNEQFF. The CDR3 region has the DNA TGTGCCAGCTCACCGCCTAGCGACGGACACCCCTACAATGAGCAGTTCTTC.